This TCR beta chain was captured in a study of T cells in localized non-small cell lung cancer. The table came from immunoSEQ multiplex PCR; TCRdb's copy has only in-frame clones and leaves some out. The data contain over 70,000 clones, roughly 88% of them singletons. The specimen comprised PBMCs, sampled before any cancer treatment. The receptor was isolated from a woman aged 40 to 75 with stage II squamous cell lung carcinoma.

The CDR3 region is CASSPSGGYEQYF. The CDR3 DNA follows: TGTGCCAGCAGTCCTAGCGGGGGTTACGAGCAGTACTTC. This sequence joins TRBV11-2 and TRBJ2-7; 10 bases fit TRBD2. The CDR3 consists of 13 residues. Germline assignment: CDR1 SGHAT and CDR2 FQNNGV. Unmatched junction bases numbered 3, after V lost 6 bases and J lost 4 bases. The full variable domain, with the rest looked up from reference TRBV11-2 and TRBJ2-7, is EAGVAQSPRYKIIEKRQSVAFWCNPISGHATLYWYQQILGQGPKLLIQFQNNGVVDDSQLPKDRFSAERLKGVDSTLKIQPAKLEDSAVYLCASSPSGGYEQYFGPGTRLTVT.